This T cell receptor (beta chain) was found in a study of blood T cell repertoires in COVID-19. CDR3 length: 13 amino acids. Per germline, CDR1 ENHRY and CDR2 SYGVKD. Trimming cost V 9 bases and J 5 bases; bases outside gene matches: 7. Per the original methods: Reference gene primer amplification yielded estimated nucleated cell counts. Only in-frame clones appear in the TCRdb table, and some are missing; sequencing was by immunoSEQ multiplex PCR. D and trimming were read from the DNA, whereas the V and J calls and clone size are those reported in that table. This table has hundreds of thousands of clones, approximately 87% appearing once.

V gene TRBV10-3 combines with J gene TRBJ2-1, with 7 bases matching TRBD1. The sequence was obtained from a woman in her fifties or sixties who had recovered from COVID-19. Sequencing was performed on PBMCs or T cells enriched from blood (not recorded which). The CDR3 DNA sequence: TGTGCCATAGGACAGGATGGGCACAATGAGCAGTTCTTC. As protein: CAIGQDGHNEQFF.